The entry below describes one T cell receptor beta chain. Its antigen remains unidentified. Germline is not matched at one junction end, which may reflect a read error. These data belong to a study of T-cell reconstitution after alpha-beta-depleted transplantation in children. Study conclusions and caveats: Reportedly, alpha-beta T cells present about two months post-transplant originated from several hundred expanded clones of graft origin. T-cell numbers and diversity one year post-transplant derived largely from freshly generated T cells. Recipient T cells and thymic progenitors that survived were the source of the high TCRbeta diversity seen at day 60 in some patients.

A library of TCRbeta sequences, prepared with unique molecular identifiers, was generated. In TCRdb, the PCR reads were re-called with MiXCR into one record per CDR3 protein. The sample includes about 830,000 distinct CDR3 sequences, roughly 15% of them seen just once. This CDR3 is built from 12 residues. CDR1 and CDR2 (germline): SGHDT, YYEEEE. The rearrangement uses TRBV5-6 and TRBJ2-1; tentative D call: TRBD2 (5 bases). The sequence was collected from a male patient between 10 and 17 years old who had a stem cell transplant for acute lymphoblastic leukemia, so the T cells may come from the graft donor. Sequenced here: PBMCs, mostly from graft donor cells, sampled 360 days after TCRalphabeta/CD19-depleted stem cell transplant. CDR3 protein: CASRGGVIERFF. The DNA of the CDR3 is TGTGCCAGCAGAGGAGGAGTCATTGAGCGGTTCTTC.